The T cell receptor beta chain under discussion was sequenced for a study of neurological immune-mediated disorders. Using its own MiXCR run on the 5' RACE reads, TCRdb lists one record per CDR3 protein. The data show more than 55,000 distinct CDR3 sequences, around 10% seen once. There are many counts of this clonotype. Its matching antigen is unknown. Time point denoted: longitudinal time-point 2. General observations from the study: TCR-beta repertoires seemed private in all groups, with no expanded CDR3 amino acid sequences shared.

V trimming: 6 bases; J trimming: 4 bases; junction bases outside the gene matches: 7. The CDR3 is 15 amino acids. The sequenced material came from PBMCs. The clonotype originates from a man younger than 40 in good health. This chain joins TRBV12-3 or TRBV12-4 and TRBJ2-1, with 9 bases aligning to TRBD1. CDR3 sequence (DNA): TGTGCCAGCAGACCCGCGGGACAGGGATACAATGAGCAGTTCTTC. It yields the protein CASRPAGQGYNEQFF.